The T cell receptor beta chain under discussion was sequenced for a study of blood T cell repertoires in COVID-19. The CDR3 sequence is 16 residues long. Trimming cost V 4 bases and J 3 bases, with 16 bases left between them. Germline assignment: CDR1 SGDLS and CDR2 YYNGEE. TCRdb's copy holds only in-frame clones and misses some; the assay was immunoSEQ multiplex PCR. There are 200,000 or so clones in the sample; about 80% occur only once, and approximately 7.9% lies in the top ten. Sequenced: PBMCs or T cells enriched from blood (not recorded which). This chain uses TRBV9 with TRBJ2-2; TRBD2 might be the D (6 bases). The clonotype comes from a man between 40 and 49 years old who had recovered from COVID-19. DNA of the CDR3: TGTGCCAGCAGCACGCCCGGGGGAGGCTACACCGGGGAGCTGTTTTTT. Translating it yields CASSTPGGGYTGELFF.